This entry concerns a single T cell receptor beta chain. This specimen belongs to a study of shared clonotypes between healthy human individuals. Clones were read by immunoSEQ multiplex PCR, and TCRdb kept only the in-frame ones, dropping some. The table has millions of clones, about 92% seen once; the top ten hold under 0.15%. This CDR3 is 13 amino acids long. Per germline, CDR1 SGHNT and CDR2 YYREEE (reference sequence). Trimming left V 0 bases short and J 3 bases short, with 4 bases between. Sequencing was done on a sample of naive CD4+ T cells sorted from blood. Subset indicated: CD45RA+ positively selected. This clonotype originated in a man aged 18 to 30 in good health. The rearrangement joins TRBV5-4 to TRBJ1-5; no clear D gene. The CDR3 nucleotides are TGTGCCAGCAGCTTGGACTACAATCAGCCCCAGCATTTT. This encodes CASSLDYNQPQHF.